The clone carrying this T cell receptor (beta chain) was picked up one time. Germline and junction disagree at one end, which may indicate a read error. The sample comes from a study of cytomegalovirus exposure and HLA in healthy donors. Germline assignment: CDR1 SEHNR and CDR2 FQNEAQ (reference sequence). There are 14 residues in the CDR3. Primers included in the PCR were 60 Vbeta and 13 Jbeta primers. Profiled with immunoSEQ multiplex PCR; TCRdb holds only in-frame clones, not every one. The table lists about 120,000 clones, around 81% of them singletons, with 3.5% to 4.5% in the top ten. This rearrangement joins TRBV7-9 to TRBJ2-7, with TRBD1 matching 11 bases. The sequenced sample was PBMCs. The receptor was derived from a woman aged 30 to 39 in good health and CMV-seronegative. Here the CDR3 reads CSSRSGTGGYEQYF. In DNA form, the CDR3 reads TGTTCCAGCAGGTCCGGGACAGGGGGGTACGAGCAGTACTTC.